This T cell receptor beta chain appears in the sequencing data of a study of CD8+ T cells in alopecia areata. Turning to this clone: Antigen specificity is unknown.

Germline assignment: CDR1 SGHTA and CDR2 FQGNSA. Trimming cost V 6 bases and J 1 base, with 9 bases left between them. The CDR3 loop spans 13 amino acids. General observations from the study: Shared TCR sequences were less clear between patients than in mice, possibly partly from HLA diversity.

cDNA serving as the sequencing template came from extracted, reverse transcribed RNA. Profiling relied on immunoSEQ multiplex PCR, and the TCRdb table lists in-frame clones only, not all of them. The repertoire holds about 120,000 clones, roughly two thirds seen once, with 2.8% in the top ten. From PBMCs, CD4+ and CD8+ T cells were sorted. The sequenced sample consisted of CD4+ T cells sorted from blood. The genes are TRBV7-2 and TRBJ1-1, with D unresolved. The TCR comes from a human donor in good health. CDR3 in amino acids: CASSSGRNTEAFF. In nucleotides, the CDR3 is TGTGCCAGCAGTTCCGGACGGAACACTGAAGCTTTCTTT.